The clone carrying this TCR beta chain has just one count. These data originate in a study of cytomegalovirus exposure and HLA in healthy donors. Both 60 Vbeta primers and 13 Jbeta primers went into the PCR. Assay: immunoSEQ multiplex PCR; the TCRdb copy retains only in-frame clones and omits some. Of around 150,000 clones listed, over 60% are singletons. The sample was PBMCs. The origin of this receptor is a man aged 40-50 years in good health and CMV-seronegative.

The CDR3 DNA sequence: TGTGCCAGCAGCGGGAACCACAGGGCAGCCTACAATGAGCAGTTCTTC. Protein product: CASSGNHRAAYNEQFF. This chain connects TRBV9 to TRBJ2-1, with D perhaps TRBD1 (6 bases). V was trimmed by 3 bases and J by 2 bases, leaving 15 bases between them. The CDR3 runs to 16 residues. The germline CDR1 and CDR2 sequences are SGDLS and YYNGEE.